One and the same sample provided the 9 T cell receptor beta chains below, sequenced in a study of blood T cell repertoires in COVID-19. Libraries were prepared by immunoSEQ multiplex PCR; TCRdb keeps only in-frame clonotypes and omits some of them. Counted here are around 76,000 clones, roughly 82% occurring once; the ten biggest clones make up around 27%. Sequences were obtained from peripheral blood. These receptors came from a woman of 80 years or more with active or convalescent COVID-19.

The chain uses TRBV19 and TRBJ2-3; 9 positions agree with TRBD2. Germline lookup yields CDR1 LNHDA and CDR2 SQIVND (reference sequence). V lost 7 bases, J lost 0 bases, and 8 bases stayed unmatched. The CDR3 loop spans 16 amino acids. The CDR3: CASTSGELSSTDTQYF. The CDR3 nucleotides read TGTGCCAGTACTAGCGGGGAACTCTCTAGCACAGATACGCAGTATTTT. Complete variable domain (other parts from reference TRBV19 and TRBJ2-3): DGGITQSPKYLFRKEGQNVTLSCEQNLNHDAMYWYRQDPGQGLRLIYYSQIVNDFQKGDIAEGYSVSREKKESFPLTVTSAQKNPTAFYLCASTSGELSSTDTQYFGPGTRLTVL.

V usage is TRBV7-9 and J usage is TRBJ1-1; possibly TRBD1 for D (5 bases). The V gene lost 7 bases and the J gene lost 5 bases, with 20 bases spanning the gap. The CDR3 contains 15 residues. CDR1 is SEHNR, CDR2 FQNEAQ, per germline (reference sequence). CDR3 sequence: CASTPSVGGWTEAFF. The CDR3 DNA reads as TGTGCCAGCACCCCCTCGGTGGGGGGGTGGACTGAAGCTTTCTTT. Full variable domain (rest looked up from reference TRBV7-9 and TRBJ1-1): DTGVSQNPRHKITKRGQNVTFRCDPISEHNRLYWYRQTLGQGPEFLTYFQNEAQLEKSRLLSDRFSAERPKGSFSTLEIQRTEQGDSAMYLCASTPSVGGWTEAFFGQGTRLTVV.

The chain is built from TRBV19 and TRBJ1-5; D perhaps matches TRBD1 (5 bases). Germline V gene sequence: CDR1 LNHDA, CDR2 SQIVND (reference sequence). There are 12 residues in the CDR3. The V and J ends lost 3 bases and 7 bases respectively, with 7 bases between them. For the CDR3, the DNA is TGTGCCAGTAGTATGGGGCACCAGCCCCAGCATTTT. This encodes CASSMGHQPQHF.

The chain joins TRBV7-9 to TRBJ2-7; perhaps TRBD1 as D (6 bases). The CDR3 runs 14 residues. Trimming cost V 5 bases and J 2 bases, with 13 bases left between them. Germline CDR1 reads SEHNR; CDR2 reads FQNEAQ (reference sequence). Here the CDR3 DNA reads TGTGCCAGCAGCAACGGACAGCTTCCCTACGAGCAGTACTTC. As protein: CASSNGQLPYEQYF.

The chain is built from TRBV30 and TRBJ2-7, with 10 bases that match TRBD1. CDR3 length: 14 residues. CDR1 is GTSNPN, CDR2 SVGIG, per germline (reference sequence). With 0 bases clipped from V and 4 bases from J, the junction kept 3 bases outside the gene matches. CDR3 DNA sequence: TGTGCCTGGAGTGTGGGGGACAGGGGTTACGAGCAGTACTTC. This codes for CAWSVGDRGYEQYF.

This clone was recorded once. The chain employs TRBV3-1 (or the pseudogene TRBV3-2) and TRBJ1-5, with D possibly being TRBD1 (5 bases). The germline V gene has CDR1 LGHDT and CDR2 YNNKEL (reference sequence). Trimming removed 2 bases from V and 5 bases from J, with 10 bases in between. The CDR3 extends over 14 amino acids. CDR3 amino acids: CASSQSGQYQPQHF. The CDR3 nucleotides read TGTGCCAGCAGCCAATCAGGGCAATATCAGCCCCAGCATTTT.

The J gene is TRBJ2-7, the V gene TRBV19, with 8 nucleotides matching TRBD1. Germline CDR1 LNHDA, CDR2 SQIVND (reference sequence). This CDR3 comprises 16 residues. J gave up 3 bases and V 5 bases, and 12 bases lay outside the gene matches. CDR3 sequence reads: CASSDGGGQGIYEQYF. CDR3 nucleotide sequence: TGTGCCAGTAGTGACGGAGGCGGACAGGGAATCTACGAGCAGTACTTC. The complete variable domain, with remaining parts taken from reference TRBV19 and TRBJ2-7, reads DGGITQSPKYLFRKEGQNVTLSCEQNLNHDAMYWYRQDPGQGLRLIYYSQIVNDFQKGDIAEGYSVSREKKESFPLTVTSAQKNPTAFYLCASSDGGGQGIYEQYFGPGTRLTVT.

This clone was seen more than once but under ten times. The J gene is TRBJ2-3, the V gene TRBV21-1; TRBD1 was called by the table and not checked on the DNA. TRBV21-1 corresponds to a pseudogene. CDR3 length equals 16 residues. CDR3 DNA: TGTGCCAGCAGCTCCAAACGTCCAGGGGGCACAGATACGCAGTATTTT. Residues: CASSSKRPGGTDTQYF.

J is TRBJ2-2 and V is TRBV7-3; D unresolved. The CDR3 is 15 amino acids. The germline CDR1 and CDR2 sequences are SGHTA and FQGTGA. The V end lost 2 bases, the J end lost 6 bases, and 13 bases lay between the germline ends. CDR3 sequence reads: CASSLGGSSAGELFF. In DNA, the CDR3 is TGTGCCAGCAGCTTAGGCGGTAGCTCGGCCGGGGAGCTGTTTTTT.